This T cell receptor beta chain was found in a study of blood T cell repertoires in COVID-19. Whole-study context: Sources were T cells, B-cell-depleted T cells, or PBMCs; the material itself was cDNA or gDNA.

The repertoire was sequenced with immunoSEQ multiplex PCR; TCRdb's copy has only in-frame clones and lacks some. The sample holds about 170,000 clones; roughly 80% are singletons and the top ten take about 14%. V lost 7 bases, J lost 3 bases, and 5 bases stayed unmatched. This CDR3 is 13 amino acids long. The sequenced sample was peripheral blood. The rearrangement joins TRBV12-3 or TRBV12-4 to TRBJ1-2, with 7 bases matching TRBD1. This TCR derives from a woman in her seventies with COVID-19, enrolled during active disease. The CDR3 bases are TGTGCCAGCACCCAACAGGGGTACTATGGCTACACCTTC. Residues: CASTQQGYYGYTF.